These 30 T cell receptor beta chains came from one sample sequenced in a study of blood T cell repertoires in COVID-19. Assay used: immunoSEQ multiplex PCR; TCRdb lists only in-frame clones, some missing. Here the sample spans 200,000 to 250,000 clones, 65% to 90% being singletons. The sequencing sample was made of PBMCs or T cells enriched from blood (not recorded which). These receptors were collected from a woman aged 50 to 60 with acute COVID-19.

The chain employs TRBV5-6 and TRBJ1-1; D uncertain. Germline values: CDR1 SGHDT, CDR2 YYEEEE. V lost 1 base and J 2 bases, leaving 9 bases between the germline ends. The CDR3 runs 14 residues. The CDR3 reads CASSLTGGNTEAFF. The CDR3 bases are TGTGCCAGCAGCTTGACGGGAGGCAACACTGAAGCTTTCTTT.

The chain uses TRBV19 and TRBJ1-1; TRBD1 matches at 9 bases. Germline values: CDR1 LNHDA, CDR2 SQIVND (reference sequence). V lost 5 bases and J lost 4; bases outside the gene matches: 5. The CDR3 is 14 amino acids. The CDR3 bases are TGTGCCAGTAGTTGGGACAGGGTCCGCACTGAAGCTTTCTTT. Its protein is CASSWDRVRTEAFF.

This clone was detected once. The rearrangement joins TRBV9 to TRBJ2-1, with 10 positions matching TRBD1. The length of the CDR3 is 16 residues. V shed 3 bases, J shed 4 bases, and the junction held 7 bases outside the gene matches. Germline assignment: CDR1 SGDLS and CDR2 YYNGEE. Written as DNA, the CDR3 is TGTGCCAGCAGCGCCTCGCCGGGACAGGGGTACAATGAGCAGTTCTTC. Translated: CASSASPGQGYNEQFF. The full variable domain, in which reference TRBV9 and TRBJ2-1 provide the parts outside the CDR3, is DSGVTQTPKHLITATGQRVTLRCSPRSGDLSVYWYQQSLDQGLQFLIQYYNGEERAKGNILERFSAQQFPDLHSELNLSSLELGDSALYFCASSASPGQGYNEQFFGPGTRLTVL.

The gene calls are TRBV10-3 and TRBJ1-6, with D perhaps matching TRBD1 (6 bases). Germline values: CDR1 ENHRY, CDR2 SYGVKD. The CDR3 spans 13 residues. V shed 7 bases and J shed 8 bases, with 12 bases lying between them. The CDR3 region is CAITTGWDSPLHF. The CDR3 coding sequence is TGTGCCATCACAACAGGGTGGGATTCACCCCTCCACTTT.

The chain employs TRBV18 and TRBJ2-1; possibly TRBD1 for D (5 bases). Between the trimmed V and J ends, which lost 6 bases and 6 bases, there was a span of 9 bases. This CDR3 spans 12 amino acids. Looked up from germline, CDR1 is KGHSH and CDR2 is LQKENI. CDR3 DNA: TGTGCCAGCTCCCCGGACACCAATGAGCAGTTCTTC. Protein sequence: CASSPDTNEQFF.

Written as DNA, the CDR3 is TGTGCCAGCAGCTTAGTATCGGGACAGGTCGATCAGCCCCAGCATTTT. It codes for CASSLVSGQVDQPQHF. The V and J genes are TRBV7-9 and TRBJ1-5; 8 bases are a match to TRBD1. Trimming cost V 1 base and J 5 bases; bases outside gene matches: 7. The CDR3 spans 16 residues. Per the germline V gene, CDR1 is SEHNR and CDR2 is FQNEAQ (reference sequence).

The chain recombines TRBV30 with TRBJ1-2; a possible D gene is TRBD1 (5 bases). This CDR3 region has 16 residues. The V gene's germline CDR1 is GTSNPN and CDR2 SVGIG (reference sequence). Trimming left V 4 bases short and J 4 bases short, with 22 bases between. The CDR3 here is CAWTNPGGRAFYGYTF. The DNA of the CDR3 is TGTGCCTGGACGAATCCCGGGGGGAGAGCTTTCTATGGCTACACCTTC.

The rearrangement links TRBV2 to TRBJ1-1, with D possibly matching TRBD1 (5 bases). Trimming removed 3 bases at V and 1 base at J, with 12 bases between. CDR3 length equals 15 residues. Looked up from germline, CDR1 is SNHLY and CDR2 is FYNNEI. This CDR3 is CASSEGPRGNTEAFF. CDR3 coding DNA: TGTGCCAGCAGTGAGGGGCCAAGGGGGAACACTGAAGCTTTCTTT.

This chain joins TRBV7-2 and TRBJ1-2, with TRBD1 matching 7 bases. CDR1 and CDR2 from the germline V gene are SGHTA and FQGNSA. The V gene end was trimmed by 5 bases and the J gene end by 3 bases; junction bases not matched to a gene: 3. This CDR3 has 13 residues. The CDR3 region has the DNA TGTGCCAGCAGCGAACAGGGGTACTATGGCTACACCTTC. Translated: CASSEQGYYGYTF.

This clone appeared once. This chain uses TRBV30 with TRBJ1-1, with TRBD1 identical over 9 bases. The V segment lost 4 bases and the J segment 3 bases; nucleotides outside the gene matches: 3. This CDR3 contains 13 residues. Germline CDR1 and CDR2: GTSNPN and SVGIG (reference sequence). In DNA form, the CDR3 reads TGTGCCTGGAACGACAGGGGGTACACTGAAGCTTTCTTT. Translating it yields CAWNDRGYTEAFF.

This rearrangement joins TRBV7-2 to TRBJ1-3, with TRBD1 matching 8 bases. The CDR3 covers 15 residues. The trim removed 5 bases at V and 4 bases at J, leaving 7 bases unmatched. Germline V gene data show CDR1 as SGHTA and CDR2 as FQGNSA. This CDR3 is CASSPSRDRGNTIYF. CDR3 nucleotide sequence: TGTGCCAGCAGCCCCTCGCGGGACAGGGGAAACACCATATATTTT.

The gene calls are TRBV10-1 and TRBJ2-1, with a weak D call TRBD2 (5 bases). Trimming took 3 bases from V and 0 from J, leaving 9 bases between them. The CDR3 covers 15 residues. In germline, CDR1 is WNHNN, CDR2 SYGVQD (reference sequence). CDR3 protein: CASSEKRSSYNEQFF. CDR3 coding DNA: TGCGCCAGCAGTGAAAAGCGGAGCTCCTACAATGAGCAGTTCTTC.

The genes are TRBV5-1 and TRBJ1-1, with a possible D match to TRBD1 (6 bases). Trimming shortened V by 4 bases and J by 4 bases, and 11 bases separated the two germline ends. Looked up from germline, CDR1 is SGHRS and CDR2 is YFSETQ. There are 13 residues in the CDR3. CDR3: CASSPRTVTEAFF. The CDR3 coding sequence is TGCGCCAGCAGCCCGAGGACAGTCACTGAAGCTTTCTTT. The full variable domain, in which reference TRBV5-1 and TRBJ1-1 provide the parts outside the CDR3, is KAGVTQTPRYLIKTRGQQVTLSCSPISGHRSVSWYQQTPGQGLQFLFEYFSETQRNKGNFPGRFSGRQFSNSRSEMNVSTLELGDSALYLCASSPRTVTEAFFGQGTRLTVV.

Here the CDR3 reads CAPRGPRTRHEQYF. CDR3 nucleotides: TGTGCCCCCAGGGGACCCCGGACCAGGCACGAGCAGTACTTC. J is TRBJ2-7 and V is TRBV5-4; weak D call: TRBD1 (6 bases). The CDR3 runs 14 residues. Germline assignment: CDR1 SGHNT and CDR2 YYREEE (reference sequence). The germline V and J ends were trimmed by 10 bases and 5 bases, with 22 bases remaining between them.

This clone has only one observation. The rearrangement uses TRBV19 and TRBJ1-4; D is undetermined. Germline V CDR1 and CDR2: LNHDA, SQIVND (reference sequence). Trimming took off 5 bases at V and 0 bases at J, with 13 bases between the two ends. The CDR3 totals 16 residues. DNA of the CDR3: TGTGCCAGTAGTCCCTCGGGAGTCGCAACTAATGAAAAACTGTTTTTT. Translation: CASSPSGVATNEKLFF. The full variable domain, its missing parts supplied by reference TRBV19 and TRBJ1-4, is DGGITQSPKYLFRKEGQNVTLSCEQNLNHDAMYWYRQDPGQGLRLIYYSQIVNDFQKGDIAEGYSVSREKKESFPLTVTSAQKNPTAFYLCASSPSGVATNEKLFFGSGTQLSVL.

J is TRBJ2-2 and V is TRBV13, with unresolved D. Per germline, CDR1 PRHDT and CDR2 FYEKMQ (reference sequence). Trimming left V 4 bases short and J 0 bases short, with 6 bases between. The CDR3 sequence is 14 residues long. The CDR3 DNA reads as TGTGCCAGCAGCTCCGACACGAACACCGGGGAGCTGTTTTTT. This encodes CASSSDTNTGELFF.

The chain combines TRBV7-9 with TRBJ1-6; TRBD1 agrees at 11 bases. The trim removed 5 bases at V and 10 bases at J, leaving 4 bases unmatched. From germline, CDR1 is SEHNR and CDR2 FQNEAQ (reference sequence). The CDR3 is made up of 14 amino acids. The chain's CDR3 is CASSGQGAGSPLHF. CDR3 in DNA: TGTGCCAGCAGCGGACAGGGGGCGGGGTCACCCCTCCACTTT.

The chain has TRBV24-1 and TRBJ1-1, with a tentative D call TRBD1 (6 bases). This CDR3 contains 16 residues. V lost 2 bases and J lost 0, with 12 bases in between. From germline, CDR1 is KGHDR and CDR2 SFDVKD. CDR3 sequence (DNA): TGTGCCACCAGTGATTGGGAAACAGGGATGAACACTGAAGCTTTCTTT. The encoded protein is CATSDWETGMNTEAFF.

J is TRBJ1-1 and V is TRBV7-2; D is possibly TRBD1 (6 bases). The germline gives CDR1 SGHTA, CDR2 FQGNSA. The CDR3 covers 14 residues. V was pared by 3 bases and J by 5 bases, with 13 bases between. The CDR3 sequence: CASSFGNRETEAFF. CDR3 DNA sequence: TGTGCCAGCAGCTTTGGGAACAGGGAAACTGAAGCTTTCTTT.

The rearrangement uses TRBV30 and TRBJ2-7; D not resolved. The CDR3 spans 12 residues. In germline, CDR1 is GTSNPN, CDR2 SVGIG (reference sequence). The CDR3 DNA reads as TGTGCACTGGAGAGTGGCGTCTACGAGCAGTACTTC. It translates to CALESGVYEQYF.

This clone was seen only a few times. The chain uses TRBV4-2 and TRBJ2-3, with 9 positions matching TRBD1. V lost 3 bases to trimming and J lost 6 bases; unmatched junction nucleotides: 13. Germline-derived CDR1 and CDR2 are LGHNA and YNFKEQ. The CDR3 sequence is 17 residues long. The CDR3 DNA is TGTGCCAGCAGCCAGGAAATGGGACAGGGCCCCTTTGATACGCAGTATTTT. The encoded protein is CASSQEMGQGPFDTQYF.

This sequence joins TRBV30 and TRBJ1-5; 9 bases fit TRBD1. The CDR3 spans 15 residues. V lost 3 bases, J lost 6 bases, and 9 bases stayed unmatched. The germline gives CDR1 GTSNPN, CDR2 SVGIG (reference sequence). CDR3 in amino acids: CAWRPWDRAGQPQHF. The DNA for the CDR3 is TGTGCCTGGAGGCCCTGGGACAGGGCTGGTCAGCCCCAGCATTTT.

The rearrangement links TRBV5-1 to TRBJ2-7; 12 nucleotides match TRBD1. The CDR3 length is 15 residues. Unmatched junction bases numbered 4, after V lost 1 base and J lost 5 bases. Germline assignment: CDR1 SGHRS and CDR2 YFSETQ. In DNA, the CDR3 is TGCGCCAGCAGCTTGAGGGGACAGGGGGCTGACGAGCAGTACTTC. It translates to CASSLRGQGADEQYF.

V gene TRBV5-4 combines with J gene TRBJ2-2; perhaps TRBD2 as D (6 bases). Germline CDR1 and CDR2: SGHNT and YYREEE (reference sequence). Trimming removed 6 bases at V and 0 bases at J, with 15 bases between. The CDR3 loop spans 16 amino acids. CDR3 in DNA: TGTGCCAGCACTAAATTCGGGACTCCGAACACCGGGGAGCTGTTTTTT. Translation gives CASTKFGTPNTGELFF.

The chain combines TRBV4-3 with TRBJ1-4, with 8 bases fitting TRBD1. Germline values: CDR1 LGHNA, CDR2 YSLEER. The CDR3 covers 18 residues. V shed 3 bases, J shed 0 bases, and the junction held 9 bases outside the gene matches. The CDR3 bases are TGCGCCAGCAGCCAGTACGGGACAGGTCTACCAACTAATGAAAAACTGTTTTTT. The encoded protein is CASSQYGTGLPTNEKLFF.

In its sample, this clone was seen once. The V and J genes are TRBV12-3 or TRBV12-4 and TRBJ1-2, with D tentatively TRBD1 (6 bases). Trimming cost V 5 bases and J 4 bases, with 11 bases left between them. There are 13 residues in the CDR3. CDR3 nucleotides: TGTGCCAGCAGTCGCAGGGGAGTCTATGGCTACACCTTC. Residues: CASSRRGVYGYTF.

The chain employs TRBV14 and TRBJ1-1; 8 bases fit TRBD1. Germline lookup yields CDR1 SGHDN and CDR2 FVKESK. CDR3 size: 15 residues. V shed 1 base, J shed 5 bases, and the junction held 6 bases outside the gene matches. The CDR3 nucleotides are TGTGCCAGCAGCCAAGGACAGGGGTCGGAGACTGAAGCTTTCTTT. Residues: CASSQGQGSETEAFF.

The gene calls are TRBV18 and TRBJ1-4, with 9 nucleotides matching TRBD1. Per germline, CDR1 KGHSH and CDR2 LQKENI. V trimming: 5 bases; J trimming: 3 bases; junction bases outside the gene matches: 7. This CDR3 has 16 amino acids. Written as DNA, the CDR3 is TGTGCCAGCTCAGCACTACAGGGGGCAGCTAATGAAAAACTGTTTTTT. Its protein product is CASSALQGAANEKLFF.

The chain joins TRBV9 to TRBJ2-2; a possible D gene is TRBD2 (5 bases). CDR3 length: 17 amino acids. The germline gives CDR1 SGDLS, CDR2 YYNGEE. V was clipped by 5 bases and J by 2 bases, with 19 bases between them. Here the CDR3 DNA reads TGTGCCAGCAGTCTTCGGCGCGGGCAGGTTAACACCGGGGAGCTGTTTTTT. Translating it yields CASSLRRGQVNTGELFF.

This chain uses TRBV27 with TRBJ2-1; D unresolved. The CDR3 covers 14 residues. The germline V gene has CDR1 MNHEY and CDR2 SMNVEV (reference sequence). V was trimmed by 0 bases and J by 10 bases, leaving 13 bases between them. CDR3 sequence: CASSLSSQPREQFF. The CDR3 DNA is TGTGCCAGCAGTTTATCGTCCCAACCCAGAGAGCAGTTCTTC.